The 9 T cell receptor beta chains in this list originate from one sample, sequenced in a study of CD8 T cells in Susac syndrome. With random hexamers, roughly 0.45 to 1 ug RNA was reverse transcribed. TCRdb fed the immunoSEQ multiplex PCR reads into MiXCR, producing one record per CDR3 protein. The repertoire consists of roughly 200,000 distinct CDR3 sequences, with approximately 95% occurring once and the leading ten covering 0.082%. Sequenced: CD4+ T cells from PBMCs. The receptors stem from a human donor with multiple sclerosis.

J is TRBJ1-1 and V is TRBV20-1; 7 bases match TRBD1. From germline, CDR1 is DFQATT and CDR2 SNEGSKA (reference sequence). CDR3 length: 14 residues. Germline trimming cut 5 bases from V and 1 base from J; bases unmatched to any gene: 7. The CDR3 loop reads CSASGQRTNTEAFF. The CDR3 nucleotides read TGCAGTGCTTCGGGACAGCGGACGAACACTGAAGCTTTCTTT.

The chain couples TRBV2 to TRBJ1-1; D not certain. The germline CDR1 and CDR2 sequences are SNHLY and FYNNEI. The V end lost 3 bases, the J end lost 1 base, and 0 bases lay between the germline ends. There are 11 residues in the CDR3. This CDR3 is CASSENTEAFF. CDR3 in DNA: TGTGCCAGCAGTGAGAACACTGAAGCTTTCTTT.

The chain recombines TRBV30 with TRBJ1-3; TRBD1 matches at 8 bases. The J segment lost 3 bases and the V segment lost 7 bases, leaving 8 bases of the junction unmatched. This CDR3 spans 14 amino acids. The germline V gene encodes CDR1 GTSNPN and CDR2 SVGIG (reference sequence). CDR3 region: CASPDRDNGNTIYF. CDR3 nucleotides: TGTGCCTCACCGGACAGGGATAATGGAAACACCATATATTTT.

The chain carries TRBV29-1 and TRBJ1-1; D remains ambiguous. Germline V gene sequence: CDR1 SQVTM, CDR2 ANQGSEA. This CDR3 is built from 10 residues. Between the trimmed V and J ends, which lost 6 bases and 10 bases, there was a span of 12 bases. The CDR3 here is CSVVNSRAFF. The CDR3 DNA follows: TGCAGCGTGGTCAACAGCAGAGCTTTCTTT.

The rearrangement links TRBV5-4 to TRBJ1-2; 8 nucleotides line up with TRBD1. The CDR3 is 13 residues long. Losses at the gene ends were 4 bases for V and 3 bases for J; bases not matched to a gene: 2. CDR1 and CDR2 from the germline V gene are SGHNT and YYREEE (reference sequence). The CDR3 DNA sequence: TGTGCCAGCAGCCAGGGACAGGACTATGGCTACACCTTC. This translates into CASSQGQDYGYTF.

V usage is TRBV12-5 and J usage is TRBJ1-5, with a weak D call TRBD1 (5 bases). The CDR3 runs 17 residues. V lost 0 bases and J lost 1, with 13 bases in between. The germline CDR1 and CDR2 sequences are LGHNT and FRNRAP. The CDR3 region has the DNA TGTGCTAGTGGTTTGGTACTCGGCAGGGTGAGCAATCAGCCCCAGCATTTT. Its translation: CASGLVLGRVSNQPQHF. The full variable domain, rest sourced from reference TRBV12-5 and TRBJ1-5, is DARVTQTPRHKVTEMGQEVTMRCQPILGHNTVFWYRQTMMQGLELLAYFRNRAPLDDSGMPKDRFSAEMPDATLATLKIQPSEPRDSAVYFCASGLVLGRVSNQPQHFGDGTRLSIL.

The V call is TRBV29-1, the J call TRBJ1-4; D call uncertain. The germline V gene has CDR1 SQVTM and CDR2 ANQGSEA. V shed 7 bases and J shed 7 bases, with 16 bases lying between them. The CDR3 length is 13 residues. CDR3 DNA: TGCAGCGCCATGGCTCCGGGCAGTGAAAAACTGTTTTTT. Residues: CSAMAPGSEKLFF.

The gene calls are TRBV3-1 and TRBJ2-3, with 7 bases identical to TRBD2. The V gene end was trimmed by 0 bases and the J gene end by 4 bases; junction bases not matched to a gene: 7. This CDR3 is built from 16 residues. Germline CDR1 LGHDT, CDR2 YNNKEL (reference sequence). CDR3 sequence: CASSQDLSGISDTQYF. CDR3 sequence (DNA): TGTGCCAGCAGCCAAGATCTGAGCGGGATCTCAGATACGCAGTATTTT.

This chain joins TRBV6-5 and TRBJ1-1, with a weak D call TRBD1 (6 bases). V lost 2 bases, J lost 0 bases, and 13 bases lay in between. Germline V CDR1 and CDR2: MNHEY, SVGAGI. The length of the CDR3 is 16 residues. In DNA form, the CDR3 reads TGTGCCAGCAGTTACAGGACAGCGATCTTGAACACTGAAGCTTTCTTT. Its translation: CASSYRTAILNTEAFF.